This note documents a single T cell receptor (beta chain) sequence. Per the study methods: Quantification of nucleated cells was approximated via reference gene primer amplification. Data came from immunoSEQ multiplex PCR; TCRdb stores just in-frame clones and leaves some out. V and J calls and clone size are copied from that table; D and trimming were computed from the DNA. The data contain some 270,000 clones, less than 90% of them singletons. This specimen belongs to a study of blood T cell repertoires in COVID-19. Looking at the study overall: Sites across the United States, Italy and Spain contributed samples from acute and convalescent COVID-19. Nucleic acid was either cDNA or gDNA, and it came from T cells, B-cell-depleted T cells, or PBMCs.

The ends were cut back, 0 bases at V and 2 bases at J, with 8 bases in the middle. From germline, CDR1 is SGHRS and CDR2 YFSETQ. CDR3 length equals 14 residues. Sequencing was done on a sample of peripheral blood. This TCR derives from a middle-aged woman who had recovered from COVID-19. The V gene is TRBV5-1, the J gene TRBJ1-2; D unresolved. CDR3: CASSLVGVNYGYTF. The CDR3 nucleotides are TGCGCCAGCAGCTTGGTCGGGGTCAACTATGGCTACACCTTC.